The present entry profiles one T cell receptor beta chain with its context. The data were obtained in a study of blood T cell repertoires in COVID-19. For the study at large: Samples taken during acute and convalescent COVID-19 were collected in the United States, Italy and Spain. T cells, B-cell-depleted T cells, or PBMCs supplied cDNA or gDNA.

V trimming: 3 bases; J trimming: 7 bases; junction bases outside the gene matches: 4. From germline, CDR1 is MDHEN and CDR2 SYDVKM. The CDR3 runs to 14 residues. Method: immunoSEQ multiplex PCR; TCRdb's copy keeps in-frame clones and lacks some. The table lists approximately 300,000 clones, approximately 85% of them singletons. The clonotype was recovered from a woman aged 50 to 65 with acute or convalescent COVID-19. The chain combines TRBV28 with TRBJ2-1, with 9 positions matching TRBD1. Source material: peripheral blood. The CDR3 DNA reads TGTGCCAGCAGTTTCCAAGGGACAGGGAATGAGCAGTTCTTC. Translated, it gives CASSFQGTGNEQFF.